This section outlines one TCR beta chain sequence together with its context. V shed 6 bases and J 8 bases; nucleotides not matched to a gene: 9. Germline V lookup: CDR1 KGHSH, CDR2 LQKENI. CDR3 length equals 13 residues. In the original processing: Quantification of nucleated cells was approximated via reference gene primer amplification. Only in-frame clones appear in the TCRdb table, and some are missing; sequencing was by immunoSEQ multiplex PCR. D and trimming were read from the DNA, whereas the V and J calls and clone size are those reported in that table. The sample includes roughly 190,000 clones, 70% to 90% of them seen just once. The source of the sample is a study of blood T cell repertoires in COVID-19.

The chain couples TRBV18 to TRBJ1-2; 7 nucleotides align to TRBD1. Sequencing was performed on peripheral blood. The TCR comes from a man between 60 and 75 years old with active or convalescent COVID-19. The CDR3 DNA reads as TGTGCCAGCTCGATGGCAGGGGGTAAAGGCTACACCTTC. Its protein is CASSMAGGKGYTF.